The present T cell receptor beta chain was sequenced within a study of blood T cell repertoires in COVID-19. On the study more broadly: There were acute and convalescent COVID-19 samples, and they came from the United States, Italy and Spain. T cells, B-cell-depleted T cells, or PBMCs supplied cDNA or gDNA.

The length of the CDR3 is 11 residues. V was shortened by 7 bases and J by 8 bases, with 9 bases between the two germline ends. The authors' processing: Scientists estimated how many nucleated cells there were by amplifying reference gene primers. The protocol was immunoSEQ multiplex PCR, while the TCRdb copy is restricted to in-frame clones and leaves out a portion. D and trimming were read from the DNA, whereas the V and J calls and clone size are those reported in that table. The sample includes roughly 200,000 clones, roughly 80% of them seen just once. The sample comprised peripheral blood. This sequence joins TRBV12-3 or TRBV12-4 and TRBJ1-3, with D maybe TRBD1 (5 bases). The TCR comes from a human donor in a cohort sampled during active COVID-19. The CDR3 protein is CASTEGDTIYF. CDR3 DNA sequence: TGTGCCAGCACCGAAGGGGACACCATATATTTT.